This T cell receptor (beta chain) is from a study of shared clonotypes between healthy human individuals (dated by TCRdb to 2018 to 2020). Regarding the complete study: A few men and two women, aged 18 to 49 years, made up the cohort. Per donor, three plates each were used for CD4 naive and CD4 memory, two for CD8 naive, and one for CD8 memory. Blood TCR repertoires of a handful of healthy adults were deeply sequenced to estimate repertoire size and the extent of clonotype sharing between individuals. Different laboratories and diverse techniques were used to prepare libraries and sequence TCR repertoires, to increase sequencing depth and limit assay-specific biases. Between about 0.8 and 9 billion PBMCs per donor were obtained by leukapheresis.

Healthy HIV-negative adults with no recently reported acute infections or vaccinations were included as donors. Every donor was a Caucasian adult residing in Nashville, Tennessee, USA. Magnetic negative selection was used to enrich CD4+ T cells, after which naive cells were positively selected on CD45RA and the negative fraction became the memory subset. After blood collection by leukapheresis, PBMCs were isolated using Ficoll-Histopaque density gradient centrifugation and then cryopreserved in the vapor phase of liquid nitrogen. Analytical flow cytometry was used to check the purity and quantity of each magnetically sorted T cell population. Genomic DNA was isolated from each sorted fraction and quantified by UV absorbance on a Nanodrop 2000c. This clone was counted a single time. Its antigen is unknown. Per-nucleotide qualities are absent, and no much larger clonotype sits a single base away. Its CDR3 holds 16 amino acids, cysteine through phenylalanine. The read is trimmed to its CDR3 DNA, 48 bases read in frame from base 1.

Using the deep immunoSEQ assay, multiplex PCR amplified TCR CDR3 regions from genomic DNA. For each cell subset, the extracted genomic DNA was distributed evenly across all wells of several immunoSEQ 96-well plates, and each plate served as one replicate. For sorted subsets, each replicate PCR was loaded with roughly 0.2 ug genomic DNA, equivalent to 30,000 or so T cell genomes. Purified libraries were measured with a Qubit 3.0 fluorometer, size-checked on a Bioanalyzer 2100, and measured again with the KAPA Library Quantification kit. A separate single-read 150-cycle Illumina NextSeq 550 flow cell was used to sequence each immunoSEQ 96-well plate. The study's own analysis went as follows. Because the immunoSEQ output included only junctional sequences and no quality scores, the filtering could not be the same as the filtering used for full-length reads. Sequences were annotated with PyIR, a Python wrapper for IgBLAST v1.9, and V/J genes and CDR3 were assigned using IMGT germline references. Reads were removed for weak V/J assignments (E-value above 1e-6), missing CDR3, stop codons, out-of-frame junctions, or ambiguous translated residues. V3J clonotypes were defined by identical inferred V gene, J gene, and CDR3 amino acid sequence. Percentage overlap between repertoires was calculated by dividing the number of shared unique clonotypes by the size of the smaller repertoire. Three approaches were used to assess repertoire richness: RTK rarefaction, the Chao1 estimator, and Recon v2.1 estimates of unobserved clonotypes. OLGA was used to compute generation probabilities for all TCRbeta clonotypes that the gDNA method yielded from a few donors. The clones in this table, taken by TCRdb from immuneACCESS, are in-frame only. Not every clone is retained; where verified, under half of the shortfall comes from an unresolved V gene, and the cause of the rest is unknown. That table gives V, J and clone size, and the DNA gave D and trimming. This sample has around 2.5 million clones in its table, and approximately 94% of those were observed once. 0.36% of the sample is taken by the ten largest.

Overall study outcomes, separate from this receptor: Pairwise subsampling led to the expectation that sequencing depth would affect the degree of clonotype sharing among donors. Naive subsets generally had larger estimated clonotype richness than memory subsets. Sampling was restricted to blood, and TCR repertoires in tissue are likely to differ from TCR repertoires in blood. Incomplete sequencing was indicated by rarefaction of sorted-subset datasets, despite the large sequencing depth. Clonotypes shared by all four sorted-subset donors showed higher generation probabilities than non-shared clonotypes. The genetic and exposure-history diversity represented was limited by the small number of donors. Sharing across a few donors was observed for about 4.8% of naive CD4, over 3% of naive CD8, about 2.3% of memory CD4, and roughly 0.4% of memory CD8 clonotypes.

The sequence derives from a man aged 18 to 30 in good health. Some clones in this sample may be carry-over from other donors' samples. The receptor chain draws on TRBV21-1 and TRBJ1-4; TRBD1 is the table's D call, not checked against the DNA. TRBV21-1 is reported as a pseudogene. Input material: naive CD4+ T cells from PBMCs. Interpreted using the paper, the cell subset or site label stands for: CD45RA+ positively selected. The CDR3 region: CASSKGGQGGDEKLFF. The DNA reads TGTGCCAGCAGCAAGGGGGGACAGGGCGGCGATGAAAAACTGTTTTTT.